The 22 T cell receptor beta chains in this list originate from one sample, sequenced in a study of patients and donors after allogeneic stem cell transplantation. TCRdb used MiXCR to reprocess the RT-PCR reads, holding one entry per CDR3 protein. The sample lists 410,000 or so distinct CDR3 sequences, around 16% occurring once. The material sequenced was blood, either unsorted or a sorted T cell fraction (not recorded which). Receptor source: a human donor who was either an allogeneic HSCT recipient or a stem cell or donor lymphocyte infusion donor (not recorded which). It is not recorded whose cells these are; they may come from a transplant donor.

The chain combines TRBV5-1 with TRBJ1-4; 7 bases align to TRBD1. The germline V gene encodes CDR1 SGHRS and CDR2 YFSETQ. The length of the CDR3 is 14 residues. The ends lost 4 bases at V and 7 bases at J; junction bases unmatched: 7. As DNA, the CDR3 is TGCGCCAGCAGCCTCCAGGGGGAACGTGAAAAACTGTTTTTT. This encodes CASSLQGEREKLFF.

CDR3 sequence reads: CASSQPGTGNTIYF. Here the CDR3 DNA reads TGTGCCAGCAGCCAACCGGGGACCGGAAACACCATATATTTT. This chain links TRBV3-1 with TRBJ1-3, with a tentative D call TRBD1 (5 bases). Germline V gene sequence: CDR1 LGHDT, CDR2 YNNKEL (reference sequence). The CDR3 totals 14 residues. V was clipped by 2 bases and J by 4 bases, with 9 bases between them.

The J gene is TRBJ1-1, the V gene TRBV3-1; maybe TRBD1 (5 bases). Deletions cut 1 base from V and 4 bases from J, with 10 bases between. The germline V gene has CDR1 LGHDT and CDR2 YNNKEL (reference sequence). The CDR3 extends over 14 amino acids. Here the CDR3 DNA reads TGTGCCAGCAGCCAAGGGGGCGTGAGCACTGAAGCTTTCTTT. Translation gives CASSQGGVSTEAFF. The complete variable domain, with remaining parts taken from reference TRBV3-1 and TRBJ1-1, reads DTAVSQTPKYLVTQMGNDKSIKCEQNLGHDTMYWYKQDSKKFLKIMFSYNNKELIINETVPNRFSPKSPDKAHLNLHINSLELGDSAVYFCASSQGGVSTEAFFGQGTRLTVV.

The CDR3 loop reads CASTPGLLRSYNEQFF. CDR3 sequence (DNA): TGTGCCAGCACCCCCGGACTCCTGAGGTCCTACAATGAGCAGTTCTTC. This chain joins TRBV6-1 and TRBJ2-1; TRBD2 might be the D (5 bases). Trimming removed 7 bases from V and 1 base from J, with 17 bases in between. Germline lookup yields CDR1 MNHNS and CDR2 SASEGT. The length of the CDR3 is 16 residues.

V and J are TRBV4-1 and TRBJ1-2, with D hard to call. The CDR3 spans 16 residues. Germline CDR1 and CDR2: MGHRA and YSYEKL. Trimming shortened V by 0 bases and J by 4 bases, and 15 bases separated the two germline ends. CDR3 DNA: TGCGCCAGCAGCCAAGAGGGCCCTAACTGGGCCTATGGCTACACCTTC. Translation: CASSQEGPNWAYGYTF.

The chain combines TRBV12-3 or TRBV12-4 with TRBJ1-3; D gene unclear. The V end was cut by 2 bases, the J end by 0 bases, with 8 bases between. The CDR3 runs 15 residues. The CDR3 spells CASSLLDNSGNTIYF. The CDR3, as DNA: TGTGCCAGCAGTTTACTCGACAACTCTGGAAACACCATATATTTT.

This clonotype was seen only a few times. CDR3 loop: CASSLPGTLNTGELFF. CDR3 DNA: TGTGCCAGCAGCTTGCCCGGGACACTCAACACCGGGGAGCTGTTTTTT. The chain employs TRBV7-9 and TRBJ2-2; D might be TRBD1 (6 bases). Looked up from germline, CDR1 is SEHNR and CDR2 is FQNEAQ (reference sequence). The V gene lost 3 bases and the J gene lost 2 bases, with 13 bases spanning the gap. This CDR3 is built from 16 residues. The full variable domain, rest sourced from reference TRBV7-9 and TRBJ2-2, is DTGVSQNPRHKITKRGQNVTFRCDPISEHNRLYWYRQTLGQGPEFLTYFQNEAQLEKSRLLSDRFSAERPKGSFSTLEIQRTEQGDSAMYLCASSLPGTLNTGELFFGEGSRLTVL.

This clonotype was seen repeatedly, ten times or more. This chain links TRBV29-1 with TRBJ2-7, with TRBD2 identical over 11 bases. With V trimmed by 4 bases and J by 7 bases, 15 bases remained unmatched. From germline, CDR1 is SQVTM and CDR2 ANQGSEA. There are 16 residues in the CDR3. In DNA, the CDR3 is TGCAGCGTTGTTGGGACTAGCGGCCATTTGGTGGAAGAGCAGTACTTC. It yields the protein CSVVGTSGHLVEEQYF.

This clonotype appeared a few times. As DNA, the CDR3 is TGTGCCAGCAGTCCTAGTCCCCGCGAGCAGTTCTTC. Amino acid sequence: CASSPSPREQFF. The rearrangement links TRBV6-2 or TRBV6-3 to TRBJ2-1; D unresolved. Trimming pared 5 bases from V and 10 bases from J, leaving 12 bases between. CDR1 and CDR2 (germline): MNHEY, SVGEGT. CDR3 length equals 12 residues.

This clonotype was seen only a few times. V is TRBV5-1 and J is TRBJ2-2, with 7 nucleotides matching TRBD1. Germline V lookup: CDR1 SGHRS, CDR2 YFSETQ. There are 16 residues in the CDR3. The J segment lost 1 base and the V segment lost 2 bases, leaving 5 bases of the junction unmatched. The CDR3 DNA reads TGCGCCAGCAGCTTAGATCGGGACAGGAACACCGGGGAGCTGTTTTTT. Amino acids: CASSLDRDRNTGELFF.

The table lists this clonotype with many counts. The chain employs TRBV29-1 and TRBJ2-3; D gene unclear. This CDR3 is 12 amino acids long. Between the trimmed V and J ends, which lost 7 bases and 3 bases, there was a span of 11 bases. Germline V CDR1 and CDR2: SQVTM, ANQGSEA. CDR3 region: CSADWGTDTQYF. The CDR3 DNA sequence: TGCAGCGCCGATTGGGGAACAGATACGCAGTATTTT.

This rearrangement joins TRBV5-1 to TRBJ1-6; tentatively, D is TRBD1 (5 bases). Germline CDR1 and CDR2: SGHRS and YFSETQ. V lost 6 bases and J lost 0, with 10 bases in between. The CDR3 has 15 residues. CDR3 sequence reads: CASTQGGSYNSPLHF. CDR3 DNA: TGCGCCAGCACTCAGGGAGGCTCCTATAATTCACCCCTCCACTTT. Supplemented by reference TRBV5-1 and TRBJ1-6, the full variable domain reads KAGVTQTPRYLIKTRGQQVTLSCSPISGHRSVSWYQQTPGQGLQFLFEYFSETQRNKGNFPGRFSGRQFSNSRSEMNVSTLELGDSALYLCASTQGGSYNSPLHFGNGTRLTVT.

The CDR3 spells CASSLRGLAGGRSYNEQFF. As DNA, the CDR3 is TGTGCCAGCAGCTTAAGGGGACTAGCGGGGGGACGATCCTACAATGAGCAGTTCTTC. This chain joins TRBV11-2 and TRBJ2-1, with 15 positions matching TRBD2. The CDR3 length is 19 residues. Unmatched junction bases numbered 6, after V lost 2 bases and J lost 1 base. Germline V gene sequence: CDR1 SGHAT, CDR2 FQNNGV.

The sample holds a few counts of this clonotype. J is TRBJ2-7 and V is TRBV30; 7 bases align to TRBD1. Germline V gene lookup returns CDR1 GTSNPN and CDR2 SVGIG (reference sequence). CDR3 length: 14 amino acids. With 2 bases clipped from V and 5 bases from J, the junction kept 9 bases outside the gene matches. The CDR3 bases are TGTGCCTGGAGTTTAACAGGGGATGAGGACGAGCAGTACTTC. It specifies CAWSLTGDEDEQYF. Based on the CDR3 plus reference TRBV30 and TRBJ2-7, the full variable domain is SQTIHQWPATLVQPVGSPLSLECTVEGTSNPNLYWYRQAAGRGLQLLFYSVGIGQISSEVPQNLSASRPQDRQFILSSKKLLLSDSGFYLCAWSLTGDEDEQYFGPGTRLTVT.

This clonotype was seen just once. The chain is built from TRBV19 and TRBJ1-2; 11 bases are a match to TRBD1. The CDR3 consists of 14 residues. Trimming cost V 4 bases and J 8 bases; bases outside gene matches: 6. Germline loops: CDR1 LNHDA, CDR2 SQIVND (reference sequence). The chain's CDR3 is CASSKRTGGTGYTF. For the CDR3, the DNA is TGTGCCAGTAGTAAGCGGACAGGGGGCACGGGCTACACCTTC.

The CDR3 here is CAISGGNTIYF. For the CDR3, the DNA is TGTGCCATCAGTGGAGGGAACACCATATATTTT. This chain uses TRBV10-3 with TRBJ1-3; D is ambiguous. Trimming took 4 bases from V and 7 from J, leaving 5 bases between them. Per the germline V gene, CDR1 is ENHRY and CDR2 is SYGVKD. This CDR3 comprises 11 residues.

V gene TRBV4-2 combines with J gene TRBJ1-6; D unclear. With 1 base removed from V and 5 bases from J, the gap between germline ends came to 12 bases. The CDR3 is 16 residues long. Per the germline V gene, CDR1 is LGHNA and CDR2 is YNFKEQ. The CDR3 DNA sequence: TGTGCCAGCAGCCAAGTGGCGACGGGAAATAATTCACCCCTCCACTTT. It encodes CASSQVATGNNSPLHF.

The sample holds a few counts of this clonotype. This CDR3 is CASSPTGARVNTEAFF. The CDR3 nucleotides are TGTGCCAGCTCACCGACAGGGGCGAGAGTGAACACTGAAGCTTTCTTT. The chain is built from TRBV18 and TRBJ1-1, with 8 bases lining up with TRBD1. Germline CDR1 and CDR2: KGHSH and LQKENI. The CDR3 spans 16 residues. V shed 3 bases and J 0 bases; nucleotides not matched to a gene: 6.

The rearrangement links TRBV7-9 to TRBJ2-2, with TRBD2 as a possible D gene (6 bases). Germline-derived CDR1 and CDR2 are SEHNR and FQNEAQ (reference sequence). Trimming shortened V by 6 bases and J by 0 bases, and 11 bases separated the two germline ends. The CDR3 has 15 residues. CDR3 amino acids: CASREGAANTGELFF. The CDR3 DNA follows: TGTGCCAGCAGGGAGGGAGCTGCGAACACCGGGGAGCTGTTTTTT.

The rearrangement uses TRBV15 and TRBJ1-1; D is unclear. Between the trimmed V and J ends, which lost 3 bases and 0 bases, there was a span of 14 bases. The CDR3 loop spans 16 amino acids. Per germline, CDR1 LNHNV and CDR2 YYDKDF (reference sequence). The CDR3 bases are TGTGCCACCAGCAGGGAGAGGAATTTTTTGAACACTGAAGCTTTCTTT. As protein: CATSRERNFLNTEAFF.

The rearrangement links TRBV6-5 to TRBJ2-7, with D unresolved. V dropped 0 bases and J dropped 6 bases, with 18 bases sitting between them. The V gene's germline CDR1 is MNHEY and CDR2 SVGAGI. This CDR3 is built from 16 residues. The CDR3 DNA reads as TGTGCCAGCAGTTACTCGTTGGCCAGCCGGGCTGGCGAGCAGTACTTC. It encodes CASSYSLASRAGEQYF.

In its sample, this clonotype was seen many times. This chain connects TRBV12-3 or TRBV12-4 to TRBJ1-5; no firm D call. The length of the CDR3 is 12 residues. Trimming left V 5 bases short and J 7 bases short, with 9 bases between. The CDR3 loop is CASSAYRQPQHF. The CDR3 nucleotides are TGTGCCAGCAGTGCCTATCGGCAGCCCCAGCATTTT.